This T cell receptor beta chain originates from a study of control samples from healthy donors and cancer patients. Germline CDR1 is MDHEN and CDR2 is SYDVKM. This CDR3 spans 16 amino acids. V gave up 6 bases and J gave up 8 bases, with 23 bases separating them. This clone was observed a single time. Sequencing used immunoSEQ multiplex PCR; TCRdb keeps in-frame clones, though not all of them. The table includes around 100,000 clones, around 90% detected once. Sequenced sample: blood. The clonotype originates from a man in his thirties or forties in good health. The chain has TRBV28 and TRBJ2-1; perhaps TRBD2 as D (6 bases). CDR3 residues: CASRPILARGGDEQFF. The CDR3, as DNA: TGTGCCAGCAGGCCTATACTAGCTCGGGGAGGCGATGAGCAGTTCTTC.